Below, one T cell receptor beta chain is given with its context. The data originate from a study of shared clonotypes between healthy human individuals. Assay: immunoSEQ multiplex PCR; the TCRdb copy retains only in-frame clones and omits some. The data show some 740,000 clones, more than 85% seen once. This CDR3 region has 15 residues. Trimming removed 5 bases from V and 10 bases from J; junction bases left unmatched: 12. CDR1 and CDR2 (germline): SGHVS, FQNEAQ. Naive CD8 populations comprised CD45RO-negative cells positively selected for CCR7, excluding terminally differentiated effector memory CD45RA+ cells. All participating donors were Caucasian adults from Nashville, Tennessee.

This TCR came from a man younger than 40 in good health. The sequenced material came from naive CD8+ T cells sorted from blood. The V and J genes are TRBV7-8 and TRBJ2-3; TRBD2 matches 10 bases. The CDR3: CASSPLAGQSGSQYF. The CDR3 DNA sequence: TGTGCCAGCAGCCCACTAGCGGGACAGAGCGGTTCGCAGTATTTT.